Described below is a single TCR beta chain sequence and its context. The antigen is undetermined. The data originate from a study of cytomegalovirus exposure and HLA in healthy donors. 60 Vbeta and 13 Jbeta primers were used in PCR. Per the original methods: Approximately 11 million of some 80 million unique TCR beta chains were shared, per a later count. TCRdb keeps only in-frame clones here, not all; method: immunoSEQ multiplex PCR. That table supplies the V and J calls and clone size; D and trimming were determined from the DNA. The sample has roughly 180,000 clones; 80% to 85% are singletons. Study results and limitations: Rare TCR sequences predominated, though certain public TCRs were found in many donors. HLA allele associations emerged for 15,000 to 20,000 TCR beta sequences in a later analysis, at 0.05 false discovery rate.

The sample was PBMCs. This clonotype originated in a woman aged 18-30 years in good health and CMV-seropositive.

CDR3 loop: CSVDLASYNEQFF. CDR3 in DNA: TGCAGCGTTGACCTAGCCTCTTACAATGAGCAGTTCTTC. This sequence joins TRBV29-1 and TRBJ2-1, with a weak D call TRBD2 (5 bases). Deletions cut 3 bases from V and 4 bases from J, with 10 bases between. The CDR3 has 13 amino acids. Germline values: CDR1 SQVTM, CDR2 ANQGSEA.